The 27 T cell receptor beta chains below come from one sample, sequenced in a study of blood T cell repertoires in COVID-19. TCRdb's table, derived via immunoSEQ multiplex PCR, lists solely in-frame clones and lacks some. The repertoire holds 250,000 to 350,000 clones, with less than 85% as singletons. The sequenced sample was peripheral blood. The receptor set was obtained from a human donor with COVID-19, enrolled during active disease. The donor label of this sample is uncertain.

There are a few counts of this clone. V gene TRBV11-2 combines with J gene TRBJ1-6; TRBD1 might be the D (5 bases). The CDR3 runs 16 residues. Trimming shortened V by 4 bases and J by 3 bases, and 13 bases separated the two germline ends. Germline V lookup: CDR1 SGHAT, CDR2 FQNNGV. CDR3 sequence: CASSSLGQGYNSPLHF. CDR3 in DNA: TGTGCCAGCAGCTCTCTTGGGCAGGGCTATAATTCACCCCTCCACTTT.

The chain joins TRBV7-9 to TRBJ1-1; weak D call: TRBD1 (5 bases). The CDR3 has 12 residues. V lost 5 bases and J lost 14, with 18 bases in between. The germline gives CDR1 SEHNR, CDR2 FQNEAQ (reference sequence). DNA for the CDR3: TGTGCCAGCAGCACTGCCGCGACCAGGGCCTTCTTT. The encoded protein is CASSTAATRAFF.

The J gene is TRBJ2-7, the V gene TRBV28; 9 bases align to TRBD2. Germline loops: CDR1 MDHEN, CDR2 SYDVKM. Losses at the gene ends were 8 bases for V and 1 base for J; bases not matched to a gene: 6. The CDR3 consists of 14 residues. The CDR3 loop is CASDGLARSYEQYF. The DNA of the CDR3 is TGTGCCAGCGACGGACTAGCGCGATCCTACGAGCAGTACTTC.

The rearrangement links TRBV7-2 to TRBJ2-7; possibly TRBD2 for D (5 bases). CDR3 length equals 13 residues. Germline V gene sequence: CDR1 SGHTA, CDR2 FQGNSA. The V and J ends lost 1 base and 7 bases respectively, with 11 bases between them. CDR3 nucleotides: TGTGCCAGCAGCTTAGTAGCGCGGACGGAGCAGTACTTC. This translates into CASSLVARTEQYF. The full variable domain, rest sourced from reference TRBV7-2 and TRBJ2-7, is GAGVSQSPSNKVTEKGKDVELRCDPISGHTALYWYRQSLGQGLEFLIYFQGNSAPDKSGLPSDRFSAERTGGSVSTLTIQRTQQEDSAVYLCASSLVARTEQYFGPGTRLTVT.

This clone was detected once. The J gene is TRBJ2-2, the V gene TRBV12-3 or TRBV12-4, with 8 bases that match TRBD1. The trim removed 5 bases at V and 7 bases at J, leaving 3 bases unmatched. CDR3 length: 13 amino acids. CDR3 in amino acids: CASSPTGDGELFF. In DNA, the CDR3 is TGTGCCAGCAGTCCGACAGGGGACGGGGAGCTGTTTTTT.

The rearrangement uses TRBV5-1 and TRBJ1-6; 9 nucleotides line up with TRBD1. This CDR3 has 15 amino acids. Germline loops: CDR1 SGHRS, CDR2 YFSETQ. The J segment lost 8 bases and the V segment lost 4 bases, leaving 7 bases of the junction unmatched. The CDR3 spells CASSGGQGTYSPLHF. CDR3 bases: TGCGCCAGCAGCGGCGGACAGGGGACTTATTCACCCCTCCACTTT.

The rearrangement joins TRBV7-2 to TRBJ2-7; 10 positions match TRBD2. V shed 3 bases, J shed 4 bases, and the junction held 6 bases outside the gene matches. The CDR3 extends over 15 amino acids. The germline gives CDR1 SGHTA, CDR2 FQGNSA. DNA of the CDR3: TGTGCCAGCAGCTTCAGGTCGACTAGCGGGTACGAGCAGTACTTC. Protein sequence: CASSFRSTSGYEQYF.

A few counts support this clone. The chain recombines TRBV3-1 (or the pseudogene TRBV3-2) with TRBJ2-2; 7 positions agree with TRBD1. J was trimmed by 6 bases and V by 1 base; bases with no gene match: 5. Germline lookup yields CDR1 LGHDT and CDR2 YNNKEL (reference sequence). This CDR3 is built from 15 residues. CDR3 residues: CASSQGVGGAGELFF. In DNA, the CDR3 is TGTGCCAGCAGCCAAGGGGTAGGGGGCGCCGGGGAGCTGTTTTTT.

This chain joins TRBV3-1 (or the pseudogene TRBV3-2) and TRBJ1-2, with unresolved D. V lost 0 bases and J lost 5, with 4 bases in between. The V gene's germline CDR1 is LGHDT and CDR2 YNNKEL (reference sequence). The CDR3 spans 12 residues. The CDR3 spells CASSQDNYGYTF. The CDR3 DNA is TGTGCCAGCAGCCAAGATAATTATGGCTACACCTTC.

The rearrangement uses TRBV11-3 and TRBJ2-3; D may be TRBD2 (5 bases). This CDR3 comprises 13 residues. Per the germline V gene, CDR1 is SGHNT and CDR2 is YENEEA. V lost 5 bases, J lost 6 bases, and 12 bases lay in between. The CDR3 DNA reads TGTGCCAGCAGCCCCACCCGGGGTGATACGCAGTATTTT. Translation gives CASSPTRGDTQYF.

J is TRBJ2-1 and V is TRBV24-1; unclear D gene. CDR1 is KGHDR, CDR2 SFDVKD, per germline. Trimming left V 4 bases short and J 7 bases short, with 10 bases between. CDR3 length equals 13 residues. The CDR3: CATSDYYLNEQFF. CDR3 nucleotides: TGTGCCACCAGTGACTACTATTTAAATGAGCAGTTCTTC.

The chain is built from TRBV6-2 or TRBV6-3 and TRBJ1-2; 10 bases map to TRBD1. The CDR3 has 13 amino acids. The ends lost 5 bases at V and 10 bases at J; junction bases unmatched: 7. Germline CDR1 is MNHEY and CDR2 is SVGEGT. The DNA for the CDR3 is TGTGCCAGCAGTAACCGGGACAGGGGAGACTACACCTTC. Translating it yields CASSNRDRGDYTF.

V is TRBV5-1 and J is TRBJ2-2; 8 nucleotides match TRBD1. The junction had 6 bases not matched to a gene; V was cut back by 0 bases and J by 8 bases. The length of the CDR3 is 15 residues. CDR1 is SGHRS, CDR2 YFSETQ, per germline. CDR3 nucleotide sequence: TGCGCCAGCAGCTTGGCAGGACAGGGTACGGGGGAGCTGTTTTTT. It encodes CASSLAGQGTGELFF.

The rearrangement links TRBV19 to TRBJ1-6, with D possibly TRBD1 on 6 matching bases. The CDR3 loop spans 16 amino acids. CDR1 and CDR2 from the germline V gene are LNHDA and SQIVND (reference sequence). The V end was cut by 5 bases, the J end by 9 bases, with 20 bases between. In DNA, the CDR3 is TGTGCCAGTAGTTCACAGACAGGCGCCATGGGTTCACCCCTCCACTTT. This translates into CASSSQTGAMGSPLHF.

V usage is TRBV7-9 and J usage is TRBJ2-7; tentative D call: TRBD1 (5 bases). V lost 2 bases and J lost 6, with 8 bases in between. CDR1 is SEHNR and CDR2 is FQNEAQ in the germline V gene (reference sequence). The CDR3 spans 12 residues. CDR3 sequence reads: CASSLYQGEQYF. DNA of the CDR3: TGTGCCAGCAGCTTATATCAGGGCGAGCAGTACTTC.

DNA of the CDR3: TGTGCCAGTAGTCTCCAAAACACCAGGGGAGAGACCCAGTACTTC. It yields the protein CASSLQNTRGETQYF. The chain carries TRBV19 and TRBJ2-5; D perhaps matches TRBD1 (6 bases). The V end lost 5 bases, the J end lost 4 bases, and 17 bases lay between the germline ends. The CDR3 contains 15 residues. The germline CDR1 and CDR2 sequences are LNHDA and SQIVND (reference sequence).

This clone has just one count. The chain joins TRBV19 to TRBJ2-3, with 9 bases aligning to TRBD2. This CDR3 spans 15 amino acids. CDR1 and CDR2 from the germline V gene are LNHDA and SQIVND (reference sequence). J was trimmed by 3 bases and V by 1 base; bases with no gene match: 2. For the CDR3, the DNA is TGTGCCAGTAGTATAGGTAGCGGGAGTACAGATACGCAGTATTTT. It codes for CASSIGSGSTDTQYF. Combining the CDR3 with reference TRBV19 and TRBJ2-3 gives the whole variable domain DGGITQSPKYLFRKEGQNVTLSCEQNLNHDAMYWYRQDPGQGLRLIYYSQIVNDFQKGDIAEGYSVSREKKESFPLTVTSAQKNPTAFYLCASSIGSGSTDTQYFGPGTRLTVL.

This chain joins TRBV18 and TRBJ2-7; no firm D call. CDR1 and CDR2 from the germline V gene are KGHSH and LQKENI. The V end was cut by 2 bases, the J end by 4 bases, with 6 bases between. The CDR3 extends over 12 amino acids. The DNA for the CDR3 is TGTGCCAGCTCACCAGATCGGTACGAGCAGTACTTC. Protein sequence: CASSPDRYEQYF.

This chain connects TRBV5-5 to TRBJ2-7, with 7 bases identical to TRBD1. The CDR3 runs to 14 residues. Looked up from germline, CDR1 is SGHKS and CDR2 is YYEKEE (reference sequence). The ends lost 2 bases at V and 6 bases at J; junction bases unmatched: 8. Here the CDR3 reads CASSLQGPSGEQYF. CDR3 DNA: TGTGCCAGCAGCTTACAGGGGCCCTCGGGCGAGCAGTACTTC.

The V gene is TRBV5-4, the J gene TRBJ2-7; a weak D match, TRBD1 (5 bases). V lost 2 bases to trimming and J lost 3 bases, with 6 bases between them. Germline V gene data show CDR1 as SGHNT and CDR2 as YYREEE (reference sequence). The CDR3 length is 12 residues. The CDR3 sequence is CASSFDSYEQYF. The CDR3, as DNA: TGTGCCAGCAGCTTCGACAGCTACGAGCAGTACTTC.

This chain joins TRBV12-3 or TRBV12-4 and TRBJ1-5, with D unclear. V lost 6 bases to trimming and J lost 1 base, with 7 bases between them. The CDR3 covers 13 residues. The CDR3 sequence is CASSPGSNQPQHF. The CDR3 coding sequence is TGTGCCAGCAGCCCCGGGAGCAATCAGCCCCAGCATTTT.

J is TRBJ1-1 and V is TRBV11-2, with a possible D match to TRBD1 (5 bases). Per germline, CDR1 SGHAT and CDR2 FQNNGV. The V end lost 3 bases, the J end lost 6 bases, and 14 bases lay between the germline ends. The CDR3 has 14 residues. In DNA, the CDR3 is TGTGCCAGCAGCTTGGAAGCAGGGCTGGCTGAAGCTTTCTTT. It encodes CASSLEAGLAEAFF. Full variable domain (missing parts from reference TRBV11-2 and TRBJ1-1): EAGVAQSPRYKIIEKRQSVAFWCNPISGHATLYWYQQILGQGPKLLIQFQNNGVVDDSQLPKDRFSAERLKGVDSTLKIQPAKLEDSAVYLCASSLEAGLAEAFFGQGTRLTVV.

V is TRBV5-1 and J is TRBJ1-3; D ambiguous. V lost 0 bases and J lost 2, with 9 bases in between. Germline-derived CDR1 and CDR2 are SGHRS and YFSETQ. CDR3 length: 15 residues. The CDR3 is CASSLASGAGNTIYF. DNA of the CDR3: TGCGCCAGCAGCTTGGCCTCCGGAGCTGGAAACACCATATATTTT.

This chain joins TRBV3-1 (or the pseudogene TRBV3-2) and TRBJ2-1; 13 nucleotides agree with TRBD2. Trimming cost V 4 bases and J 4 bases; bases outside gene matches: 4. Germline loops: CDR1 LGHDT, CDR2 YNNKEL (reference sequence). The CDR3 length is 16 residues. CDR3 nucleotides: TGTGCCAGCAGCCGCGGGACTAGCGGGACGTACAATGAGCAGTTCTTC. Protein sequence: CASSRGTSGTYNEQFF.

This clone was seen at least ten times. The chain carries TRBV10-3 and TRBJ2-3; perhaps TRBD2 as D (5 bases). Germline V gives CDR1 ENHRY, CDR2 SYGVKD. Trimming cost V 2 bases and J 2 bases, with 11 bases left between them. This CDR3 is built from 15 residues. The CDR3 DNA is TGTGCCATCAGTGAGGGGCTAGCAGCCACAGATACGCAGTATTTT. It is translated as CAISEGLAATDTQYF.

The J gene is TRBJ2-5, the V gene TRBV24-1; 12 nucleotides agree with TRBD2. The CDR3 loop spans 16 amino acids. Per the germline V gene, CDR1 is KGHDR and CDR2 is SFDVKD. The V segment lost 5 bases and the J segment 5 bases; nucleotides outside the gene matches: 8. Here the CDR3 reads CATSAASTSGSETQYF. The CDR3 nucleotides read TGTGCCACCAGTGCCGCCTCGACTAGCGGGAGTGAGACCCAGTACTTC.

The chain combines TRBV12-5 with TRBJ2-7, with 8 bases fitting TRBD1. V lost 5 bases and J lost 2; bases outside the gene matches: 5. This CDR3 has 14 amino acids. Germline V gene sequence: CDR1 LGHNT, CDR2 FRNRAP. The CDR3 DNA reads TGTGCTAGTGGTGTCGGGACAGGAGCCTACGAGCAGTACTTC. Translating it yields CASGVGTGAYEQYF.